The present TCR beta chain was sequenced within a study of blood T cell repertoires in COVID-19. Background on the study: Acute-phase and convalescent COVID-19 samples originated in the United States, Italy and Spain. From T cells, B-cell-depleted T cells, or PBMCs came the material, which was cDNA or gDNA.

The Seattle patients, enrolled during active infection, were followed longitudinally. In the study's own analysis: Quantification of nucleated cells was approximated via reference gene primer amplification. TCRdb's copy holds only in-frame clones and misses some; the assay was immunoSEQ multiplex PCR. From that table come the V and J calls and clone size; the DNA was used to work out D and trimming. The sample carries hundreds of thousands of clones, around nine tenths recorded once. CDR3 length: 17 amino acids. The gene calls are TRBV21-1 and TRBJ1-5. TRBV21-1 is given as a pseudogene. The sample taken for sequencing was peripheral blood. This TCR came from a woman in her sixties or seventies with COVID-19, enrolled during active disease. The CDR3 sequence: CASSRTAEGKGNQPQHF. The CDR3 bases are TGTGCCAGCAGCAGAACGGCGGAAGGAAAGGGCAATCAGCCCCAGCATTTT.